The 3 T cell receptor beta chains listed next were all sequenced from one sample in a study of T-cell memory formation after mild COVID-19. Each CDR3 protein is one row after TCRdb ran MiXCR on the 5' RACE reads. The table has 100,000 to 150,000 distinct CDR3 sequences, more than 15% seen once. Input material: PBMCs or a T cell subset sorted from them (not recorded which). The receptors stem from a man aged 18-30 years who had mild COVID-19 (a few samples of this study predate the infection). Cell type and time point are not known.

The chain uses TRBV3-1 and TRBJ2-7; tentatively, D is TRBD2 (6 bases). Germline V gene lookup returns CDR1 LGHDT and CDR2 YNNKEL (reference sequence). This CDR3 contains 15 residues. V was shortened by 4 bases and J by 1 base, with 14 bases between the two germline ends. In nucleotides, the CDR3 is TGTGCCAGCAGCCCCCGGAGGGCTAGATCCTACGAGCAGTACTTC. Protein product: CASSPRRARSYEQYF.

The table lists this clonotype with a few counts. V gene TRBV6-1 combines with J gene TRBJ1-2, with D maybe TRBD1 (5 bases). The CDR3 totals 13 residues. Looked up from germline, CDR1 is MNHNS and CDR2 is SASEGT. V was clipped by 5 bases and J by 8 bases, with 15 bases between them. The CDR3 sequence: CASSQWGLKGYTF. CDR3 in DNA: TGTGCCAGCAGTCAATGGGGGTTGAAGGGCTACACCTTC.

The chain is built from TRBV18 and TRBJ1-5, with D possibly being TRBD1 (6 bases). Trimming removed 4 bases at V and 4 bases at J, with 14 bases between. The CDR3 extends over 15 amino acids. CDR1 and CDR2 (germline): KGHSH, LQKENI. CDR3 region: CASSLLGGPNQPQHF. The CDR3 region has the DNA TGTGCCAGCTCACTCTTAGGGGGGCCGAATCAGCCCCAGCATTTT.